These T cell receptor beta chains were read from a single sample in a study of cytomegalovirus exposure and HLA in healthy donors. Clones were sequenced by immunoSEQ multiplex PCR, and TCRdb holds only the in-frame ones, with some missing. Found here are some 59,000 clones, roughly 87% of them singletons; the top ten hold around 9.2%. Input material: PBMCs. The origin of the receptors is a woman between 18 and 29 years old in good health and CMV-seropositive. Both conserved end residues are part of each CDR3. Fields, in order: J gene, clone size, V gene, D gene, CDR3 DNA, CDR3 protein. A D gene is named only where the DNA matches it firmly. Rows may omit the clone size; those that give it use once, few, many or a size class.

TRBJ1-5	NA	TRBV18	NA	TGTGCCAGCTCACCAGGGGGGAATCAGCCCCAGCATTTT	CASSPGGNQPQHF
TRBJ1-1	NA	TRBV7-9	NA	TGTGCCAGCAGCACCCGAACAGGGTTTACTGAAGCTTTCTTT	CASSTRTGFTEAFF
TRBJ1-1	NA	TRBV15	NA	TGTGCCACCAGCAGAGACGCGGTTGCCGGTGAAGCTTTCTTT	CATSRDAVAGEAFF
TRBJ1-2	NA	TRBV9	NA	TGTGCCAGCAGCGTAGAAGGCCAGGGGTATGGCTACACCTTC	CASSVEGQGYGYTF
TRBJ1-5	NA	TRBV6-1	NA	TGTGCCATCGCCACAGGGTCCACTAATCAGCCCCAGCATTTT	CAIATGSTNQPQHF
TRBJ2-5	NA	TRBV6-5	TRBD1	TGTGCCAGCAGTTACAGGGGGCGAAGTCGGGAGACCCAGTACTTC	CASSYRGRSRETQYF
TRBJ2-1	NA	TRBV5-1	NA	TGCGCCAGCAGCTATGGGGGCCTAGGGGACAATGAGCAGTTCTTC	CASSYGGLGDNEQFF
TRBJ2-2	NA	TRBV18	NA	TGTGCCAGCTCACCAAGGGGTGTGGGCTCCGGGGAGCTGTTTTTT	CASSPRGVGSGELFF
TRBJ2-5	once	TRBV7-2	TRBD2	TGTGCCAGCAGCTTAGGCGGTGCGGGGGTGGGGCAAGAGACCCAGTACTTC	CASSLGGAGVGQETQYF
TRBJ2-5	few	TRBV7-2	TRBD2	TGTGCCAGCAGCAAGGGACTAGCCCCCTCTGAGGCCCAGTACTTC	CASSKGLAPSEAQYF
TRBJ2-5	NA	TRBV2	NA	TGTGCCAGCAGTTGGACTACCCGGGAGACCCAGTACTTC	CASSWTTRETQYF
TRBJ2-7	NA	TRBV27	TRBD2	TGTGCCAGCAGTACGACTAGCGGGGGGGCCTACGAGCAGTACTTC	CASSTTSGGAYEQYF
TRBJ1-2	few	TRBV5-1	NA	TGCGCCAGCAGCTTGTTAGTGGTATCGGATGGCTACACCTTC	CASSLLVVSDGYTF
TRBJ2-5	NA	TRBV5-6	NA	TGTGCCAGCAGCTTCGGACAGCAAGAGACCCAGTACTTC	CASSFGQQETQYF
TRBJ1-1	NA	TRBV5-1	NA	TGCGCCAGCAGCTTGATGGGGGGAGGTGAAGCTTTCTTT	CASSLMGGGEAFF
TRBJ2-3	NA	TRBV19	NA	TGTGCCAGTAGTATAGATTCTTCCAGGGGCACAGATACGCAGTATTTT	CASSIDSSRGTDTQYF
TRBJ2-7	NA	TRBV29-1	NA	TGCAGCGTTGTAAGGCAGGGGGGCAACGAGCAGTACTTC	CSVVRQGGNEQYF
TRBJ1-2	NA	TRBV7-9	TRBD1	TGTGCCAGCAGCTACCCCAGCGCAGGGGGCGATGGCTACACCTTC	CASSYPSAGGDGYTF
TRBJ2-7	medium-sized	TRBV6-1	TRBD2	TGTGCCAGCAGTGAACTAGCGGGGGCCACCTACGAGCAGTACTTC	CASSELAGATYEQYF
TRBJ2-3	NA	TRBV11-2	NA	TGTGCCAGCAGCCGTTGGGCTCCGTTACTAGACCCTCGCACAGATACGCAGTATTTT	CASSRWAPLLDPRTDTQYF
TRBJ2-1	NA	TRBV11-1	TRBD2	TGTGCCAGCAGCTTAGCTCCACTAGCGGGGGGGAGGGATGAGCAGTTCTTC	CASSLAPLAGGRDEQFF
TRBJ2-7	few	TRBV5-5	NA	TGTGCCAGCTCTAGTGGGTACGAGCAGTACTTC	CASSSGYEQYF
TRBJ1-5	few	TRBV28	TRBD1	TGTGCCAGCAGTTCGCCCGGGACAGGGAGCAATCAGCCCCAGCATTTT	CASSSPGTGSNQPQHF
TRBJ1-6	NA	TRBV30	TRBD1	TGTGCCTGGAGGACAGGGAAACCCCTCCACTTT	CAWRTGKPLHF
TRBJ1-6	NA	TRBV6-1	TRBD1	TGTGCCAGCAGAAAGACAGGGCGCAATTCACCCCTCCACTTT	CASRKTGRNSPLHF
TRBJ1-2	NA	TRBV25-1	NA	TGTGCCAGCAGACACGGAGGCGGCTACACCTTC	CASRHGGGYTF
TRBJ1-5	few	TRBV2	NA	TGTGCCAGCAGACGGACAGGCAATCAGCCCCAGCATTTT	CASRRTGNQPQHF